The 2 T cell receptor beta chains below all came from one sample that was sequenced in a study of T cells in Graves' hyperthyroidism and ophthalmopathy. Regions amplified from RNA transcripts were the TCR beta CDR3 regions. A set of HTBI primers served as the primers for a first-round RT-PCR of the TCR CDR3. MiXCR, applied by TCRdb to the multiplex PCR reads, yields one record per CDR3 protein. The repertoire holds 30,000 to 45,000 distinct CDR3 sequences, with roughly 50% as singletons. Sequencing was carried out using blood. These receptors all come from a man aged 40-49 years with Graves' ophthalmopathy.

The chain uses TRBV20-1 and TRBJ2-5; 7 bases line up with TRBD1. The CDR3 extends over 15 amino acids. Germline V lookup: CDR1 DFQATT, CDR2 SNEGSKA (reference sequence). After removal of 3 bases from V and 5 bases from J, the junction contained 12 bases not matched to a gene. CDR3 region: CSASTGTEFGETQYF. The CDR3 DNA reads TGCAGTGCTAGTACCGGGACAGAATTTGGGGAGACCCAGTACTTC.

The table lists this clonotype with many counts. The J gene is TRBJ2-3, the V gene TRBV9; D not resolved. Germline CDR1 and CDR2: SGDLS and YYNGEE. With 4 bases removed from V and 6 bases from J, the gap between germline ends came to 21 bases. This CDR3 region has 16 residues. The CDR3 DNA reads TGTGCCAGCAGCTCCGTCCCACGGCGGCAGGCTGATACGCAGTATTTT. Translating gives CASSSVPRRQADTQYF. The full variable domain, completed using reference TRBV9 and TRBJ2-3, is DSGVTQTPKHLITATGQRVTLRCSPRSGDLSVYWYQQSLDQGLQFLIQYYNGEERAKGNILERFSAQQFPDLHSELNLSSLELGDSALYFCASSSVPRRQADTQYFGPGTRLTVL.